This T cell receptor (beta chain) emerged from a study of control samples from healthy donors and cancer patients. Clones were read by immunoSEQ multiplex PCR, and TCRdb kept only the in-frame ones, dropping some. Of over 150,000 clones listed, about 94% are singletons. This sequence originates from a man aged 60 to 75 with colorectal cancer. The sample was PBMCs.

CDR3 amino acids: CAWSSGINADTQYF. Written as DNA, the CDR3 is TGTGCCTGGAGTAGTGGGATTAACGCAGATACGCAGTATTTT. The J gene is TRBJ2-3, the V gene TRBV30; D is unresolved. Germline values: CDR1 GTSNPN, CDR2 SVGIG (reference sequence). V was shortened by 2 bases and J by 4 bases, with 13 bases between the two germline ends. The CDR3 runs 14 residues. The variable domain in full, with the rest retrieved from reference TRBV30 and TRBJ2-3, is SQTIHQWPATLVQPVGSPLSLECTVEGTSNPNLYWYRQAAGRGLQLLFYSVGIGQISSEVPQNLSASRPQDRQFILSSKKLLLSDSGFYLCAWSSGINADTQYFGPGTRLTVL.